Below are 2 T cell receptor beta chains sequenced from a single sample in a study of blood T cell repertoires in COVID-19. Clones were read by immunoSEQ multiplex PCR, and TCRdb kept only the in-frame ones, dropping some. The repertoire has roughly 17,000 clones, about 81% of them found once; the top ten carry 6.5% to 9%. The sequenced sample consisted of peripheral blood. The receptors shown here come from a man aged 55-75 years with acute or convalescent COVID-19.

This clone was seen once. The chain is built from TRBV6-5 and TRBJ1-1; TRBD1 aligns across 9 bases. This CDR3 has 13 amino acids. CDR1 is MNHEY and CDR2 is SVGAGI in the germline V gene. V gave up 5 bases and J gave up 5 bases; unmatched junction bases: 3. The CDR3 nucleotides read TGTGCCAGCAGTCTGGACAGGGGAACTGAAGCTTTCTTT. Translated: CASSLDRGTEAFF.

The rearrangement joins TRBV19 to TRBJ2-2; the D gene is possibly TRBD1 (5 bases). Germline V lookup: CDR1 LNHDA, CDR2 SQIVND (reference sequence). The CDR3 has 14 residues. V dropped 3 bases and J dropped 7 bases, with 12 bases sitting between them. The CDR3 reads CASSIGQGVGELFF. As DNA, the CDR3 is TGTGCCAGTAGTATTGGGCAGGGTGTCGGGGAGCTGTTTTTT. The full variable domain, in which reference TRBV19 and TRBJ2-2 provide the parts outside the CDR3, is DGGITQSPKYLFRKEGQNVTLSCEQNLNHDAMYWYRQDPGQGLRLIYYSQIVNDFQKGDIAEGYSVSREKKESFPLTVTSAQKNPTAFYLCASSIGQGVGELFFGEGSRLTVL.